The sample holds a few counts of the clone carrying this TCR beta chain. Germline lookup yields CDR1 SGHAT and CDR2 FQNNGV. Trimming cost V 1 base and J 1 base, with 11 bases left between them. The CDR3 contains 16 residues. This sample is drawn from a study of early T cells in non-severe SARS-CoV-2 infection. One entry per CDR3 protein, called by TCRdb with MiXCR from the 5' RACE reads. The sample has tens of thousands of distinct CDR3 sequences; roughly 15% are singletons. This TCR was sampled from an adult who was a healthcare worker with PCR-confirmed SARS-CoV-2 infection or an uninfected control (not recorded which). This chain connects TRBV11-2 to TRBJ2-4; weak D call: TRBD2 (5 bases). The specimen comprised whole blood, sampled at baseline. The DNA of the CDR3 is TGTGCCAGCAGCTTAGGGTCCTCGGGGGCCAAAAACATTCAGTACTTC. Residues: CASSLGSSGAKNIQYF.